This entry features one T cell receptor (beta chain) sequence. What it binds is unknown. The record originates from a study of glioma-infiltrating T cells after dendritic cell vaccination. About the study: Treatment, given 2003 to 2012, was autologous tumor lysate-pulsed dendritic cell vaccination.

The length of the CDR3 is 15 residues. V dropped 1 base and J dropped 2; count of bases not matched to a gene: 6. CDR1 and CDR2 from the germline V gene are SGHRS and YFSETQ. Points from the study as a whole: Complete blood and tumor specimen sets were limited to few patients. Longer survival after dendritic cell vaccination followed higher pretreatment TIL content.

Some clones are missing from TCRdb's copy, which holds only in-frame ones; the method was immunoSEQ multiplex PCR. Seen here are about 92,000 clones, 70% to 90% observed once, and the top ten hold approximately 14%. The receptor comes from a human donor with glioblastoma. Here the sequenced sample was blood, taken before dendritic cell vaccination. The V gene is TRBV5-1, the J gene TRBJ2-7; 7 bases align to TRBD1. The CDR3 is CASSLTGAATYEQYF. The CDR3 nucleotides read TGCGCCAGCAGCTTGACAGGGGCCGCTACCTACGAGCAGTACTTC.